Sequencing of this T cell receptor (beta chain) was carried out in a study of shared T cell receptors in the human thymus. The repertoire was sequenced with immunoSEQ multiplex PCR; TCRdb's copy has only in-frame clones and lacks some. This sample yields some 720,000 clones, of which roughly 90% are seen a single time; about 0.01% belongs to the top ten. The V gene's germline CDR1 is SGHTA and CDR2 FQGNSA. Trimming shortened V by 4 bases and J by 5 bases, and 8 bases separated the two germline ends. The CDR3 length is 13 residues. In addition, the sample was reused for a study of human thymus T cells. In that study: The source of the thymus tissue was resections taken during corrective heart surgery. Highly overlapping thymic repertoires in unrelated individuals were reported by related research.

Specimen: thymocytes. The genes are TRBV7-2 and TRBJ2-2; tentative D call: TRBD2 (5 bases). The clonotype originates from a boy younger than two with a congenital heart defect. CDR3 nucleotide sequence: TGTGCCAGCAGCTCCGGGGAGACCGGGGAGCTGTTTTTT. As protein: CASSSGETGELFF.